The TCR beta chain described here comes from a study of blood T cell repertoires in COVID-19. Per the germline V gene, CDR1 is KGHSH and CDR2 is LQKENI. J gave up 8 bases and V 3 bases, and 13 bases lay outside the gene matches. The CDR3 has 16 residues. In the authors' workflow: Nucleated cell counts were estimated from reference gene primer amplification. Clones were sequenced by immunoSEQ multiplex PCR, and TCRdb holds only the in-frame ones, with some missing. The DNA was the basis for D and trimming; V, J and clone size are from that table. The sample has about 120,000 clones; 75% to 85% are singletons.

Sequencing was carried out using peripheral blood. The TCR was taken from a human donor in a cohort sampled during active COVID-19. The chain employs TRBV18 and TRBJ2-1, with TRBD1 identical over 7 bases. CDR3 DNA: TGTGCCAGCTCACCCATGACCGGGACAGAGGGCGATGAGCAGTTCTTC. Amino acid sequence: CASSPMTGTEGDEQFF.